This TCR beta chain was documented in a study of OX40 agonist ivuxolimab in advanced cancers. Study-level findings and limits: There were also nonresponders showing low normalized T-cell clonal expansion.

This clone was recorded many times. The antigen is not known. Blood sampling was done at baseline, cycle 4 day 1, and cycle 7 day 1. The germline V and J ends were trimmed by 5 bases and 7 bases, with 6 bases remaining between them. The CDR3 runs 12 residues. Germline V CDR1 and CDR2: PRHDT, FYEKMQ (reference sequence). Here immunoSEQ multiplex PCR was the method, and the copy in TCRdb shows in-frame clones only, minus some. The sample lists 62,000 or so clones, roughly 86% occurring once. The sequence came from an adult with an advanced solid tumor such as melanoma, head and neck, liver or kidney cancer. This specimen was CD4+ or CD8+ T cells sorted from blood, taken in a trial of the OX40 agonist ivuxolimab. The chain employs TRBV13 and TRBJ1-6; D gene uncertain. The CDR3 is CASSTRNSPLHF. The CDR3 DNA reads as TGTGCCAGCAGCACCCGGAATTCACCCCTCCACTTT.